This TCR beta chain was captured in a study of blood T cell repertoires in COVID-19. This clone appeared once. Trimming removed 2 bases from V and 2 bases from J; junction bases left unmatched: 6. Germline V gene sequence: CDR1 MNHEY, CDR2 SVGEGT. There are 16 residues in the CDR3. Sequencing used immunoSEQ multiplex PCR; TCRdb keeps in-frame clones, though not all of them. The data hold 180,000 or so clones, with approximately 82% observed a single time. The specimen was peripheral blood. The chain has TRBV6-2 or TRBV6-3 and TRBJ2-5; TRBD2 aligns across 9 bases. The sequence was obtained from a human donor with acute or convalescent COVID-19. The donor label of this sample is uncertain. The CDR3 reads CASSYGLAGRQETQYF. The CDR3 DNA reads TGTGCCAGCAGTTACGGGCTAGCGGGACGACAAGAGACCCAGTACTTC.